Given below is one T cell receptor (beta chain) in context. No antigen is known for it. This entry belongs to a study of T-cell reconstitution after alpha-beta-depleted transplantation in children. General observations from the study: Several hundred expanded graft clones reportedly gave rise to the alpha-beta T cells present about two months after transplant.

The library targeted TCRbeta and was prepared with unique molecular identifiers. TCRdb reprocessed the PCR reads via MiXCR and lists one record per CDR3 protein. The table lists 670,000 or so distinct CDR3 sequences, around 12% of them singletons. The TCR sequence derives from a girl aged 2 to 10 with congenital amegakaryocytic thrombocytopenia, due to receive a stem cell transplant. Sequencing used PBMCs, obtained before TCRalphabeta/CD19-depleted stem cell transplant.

As DNA, the CDR3 is TGTGCCAGCAGCACTCGTTGGCAACAAGAGACCCAGTACTTC. Amino acid sequence: CASSTRWQQETQYF. This chain connects TRBV7-9 to TRBJ2-5, with D hard to call. The CDR3 has 14 amino acids. The V and J ends lost 5 bases and 2 bases respectively, with 12 bases between them. The germline V gene encodes CDR1 SEHNR and CDR2 FQNEAQ (reference sequence).